The present TCR beta chain was sequenced within a study of T cell responses to AZD1222 COVID-19 vaccine. CDR1 SGHRS and CDR2 YFSETQ come from the germline V gene. The CDR3 totals 16 residues. With 0 bases clipped from V and 6 bases from J, the junction kept 9 bases outside the gene matches. Overall study findings and caveats: Females outnumbered males among donors, who were mostly white British; clonal diversity was possibly underestimated.

Worth noting for this clone: No antigen is known for it.

Sequencing was performed with immunoSEQ multiplex PCR; in TCRdb, only in-frame clones are kept and a portion is missing. The table has around 140,000 clones, 85% to 90% seen once. The chain uses TRBV5-1 and TRBJ2-1, with 7 bases lining up with TRBD2. This TCR was recovered from an adult in good health. The specimen comprised peripheral blood, sampled on day 0 of AZD1222 vaccination. CDR3 sequence (DNA): TGCGCCAGCAGCTTGGCCCTCACCGCGGGGGTCAATGAGCAGTTCTTC. It codes for CASSLALTAGVNEQFF. The full variable domain, in which reference TRBV5-1 and TRBJ2-1 provide the parts outside the CDR3, is KAGVTQTPRYLIKTRGQQVTLSCSPISGHRSVSWYQQTPGQGLQFLFEYFSETQRNKGNFPGRFSGRQFSNSRSEMNVSTLELGDSALYLCASSLALTAGVNEQFFGPGTRLTVL.